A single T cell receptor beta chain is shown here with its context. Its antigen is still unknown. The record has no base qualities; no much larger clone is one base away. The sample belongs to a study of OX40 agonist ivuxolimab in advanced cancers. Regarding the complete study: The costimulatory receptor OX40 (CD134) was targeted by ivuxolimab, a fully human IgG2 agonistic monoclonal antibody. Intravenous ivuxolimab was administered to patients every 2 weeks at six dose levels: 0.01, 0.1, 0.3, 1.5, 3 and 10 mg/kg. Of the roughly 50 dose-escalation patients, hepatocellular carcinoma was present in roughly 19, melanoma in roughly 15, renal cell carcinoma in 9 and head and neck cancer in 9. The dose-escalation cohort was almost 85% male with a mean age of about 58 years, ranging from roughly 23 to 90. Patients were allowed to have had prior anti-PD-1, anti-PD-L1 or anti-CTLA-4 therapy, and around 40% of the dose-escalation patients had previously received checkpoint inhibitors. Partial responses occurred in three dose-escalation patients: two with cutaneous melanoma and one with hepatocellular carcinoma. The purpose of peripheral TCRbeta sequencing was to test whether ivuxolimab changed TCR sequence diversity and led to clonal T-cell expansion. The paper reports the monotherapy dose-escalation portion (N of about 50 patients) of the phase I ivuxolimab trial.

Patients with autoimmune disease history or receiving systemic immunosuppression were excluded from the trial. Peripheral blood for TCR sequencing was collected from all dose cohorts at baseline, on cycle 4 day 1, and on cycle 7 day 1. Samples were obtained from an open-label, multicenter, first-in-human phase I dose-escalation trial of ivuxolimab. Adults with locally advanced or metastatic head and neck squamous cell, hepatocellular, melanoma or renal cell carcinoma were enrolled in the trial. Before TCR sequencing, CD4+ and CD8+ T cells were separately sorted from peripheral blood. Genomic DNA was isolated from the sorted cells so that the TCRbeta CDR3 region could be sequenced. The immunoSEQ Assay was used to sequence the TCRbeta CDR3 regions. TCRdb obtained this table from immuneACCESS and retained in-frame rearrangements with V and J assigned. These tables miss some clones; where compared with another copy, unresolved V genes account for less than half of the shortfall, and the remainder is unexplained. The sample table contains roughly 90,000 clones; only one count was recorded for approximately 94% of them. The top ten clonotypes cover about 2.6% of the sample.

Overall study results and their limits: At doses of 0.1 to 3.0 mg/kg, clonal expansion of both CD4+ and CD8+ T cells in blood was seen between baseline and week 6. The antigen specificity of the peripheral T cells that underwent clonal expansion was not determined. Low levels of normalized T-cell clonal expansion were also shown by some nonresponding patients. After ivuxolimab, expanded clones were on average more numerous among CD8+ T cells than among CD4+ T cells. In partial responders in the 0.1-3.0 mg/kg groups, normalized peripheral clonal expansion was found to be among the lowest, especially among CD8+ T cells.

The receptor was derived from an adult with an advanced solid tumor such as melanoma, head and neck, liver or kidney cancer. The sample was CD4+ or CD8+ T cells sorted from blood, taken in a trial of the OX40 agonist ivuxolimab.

CDR3 loop: CASSQEDRTGIREKLFF. The DNA sequence is TGTGCCAGCAGCCAAGAGGACAGGACAGGGATTCGTGAAAAACTGTTTTTT. The rearranged segments are TRBV4-2 and TRBJ1-4, and 8 junctional nucleotides match TRBD1. V trim: 0 bases; J trim: 7 bases; unmatched bases: 10. Including cysteine and phenylalanine, the CDR3 has 17 amino acids. The only DNA kept is the CDR3, 51 bases in frame from the first base. CDR1 LGHNA and CDR2 YNFKEQ are derived from the germline V gene.